The entry below describes one T cell receptor beta chain. This record belongs to a study of blood T cell repertoires in COVID-19. The CDR3 extends over 17 amino acids. CDR1 is SQVTM and CDR2 is ANQGSEA in the germline V gene. Trimming took 4 bases from V and 7 from J; bases not matched to a gene: 10. TCRdb's copy holds only in-frame clones and misses some; the assay was immunoSEQ multiplex PCR. The data show tens of thousands of clones, around 83% seen once. This clonotype originated in a human donor in a cohort sampled during active COVID-19. The chain links TRBV29-1 to TRBJ2-1, with 16 nucleotides matching TRBD2. Sequenced input: peripheral blood. DNA for the CDR3: TGCAGCGTTGCACACCCGGGACTAGCGGGGGGGCGAAATGAGCAGTTCTTC. It yields the protein CSVAHPGLAGGRNEQFF.